This T cell receptor (beta chain) was identified during a study of cytomegalovirus exposure and HLA in healthy donors. About the research overall: A subsequent analysis reported that the 95 to 150 validation repertoires were produced on the same platform that had also been used for the roughly 700 first-cohort repertoires.

For this clone: Its antigen is still unknown.

Profiled with immunoSEQ multiplex PCR; TCRdb holds only in-frame clones, not every one. The data hold 50,000 or so clones, with 85% to 95% observed a single time. Notes on the study in general: Altogether, 150 or so TCR beta chains were recorded as cytomegalovirus-associated. A few chains linked to CMV were shown in vitro to be specific for CMV antigens.

The donors were part of the validation cohort, which consisted of over a hundred subjects and was separate from the first cohort of roughly 620 subjects. J lost 8 bases, V lost 0 bases, and 12 bases had no gene match. The CDR3 has 16 amino acids. Germline values: CDR1 LGHNT, CDR2 FRNRAP. The receptor comes from a young man in good health and CMV-seronegative. The sample comprised PBMCs. The chain carries TRBV12-5 and TRBJ1-2, with 7 bases identical to TRBD1. In nucleotides, the CDR3 is TGTGCTAGTGGTTTGGTCCTGAGTGAGGGGGCTTACGGCTACACCTTC. Translation: CASGLVLSEGAYGYTF. The full variable domain, with the rest looked up from reference TRBV12-5 and TRBJ1-2, is DARVTQTPRHKVTEMGQEVTMRCQPILGHNTVFWYRQTMMQGLELLAYFRNRAPLDDSGMPKDRFSAEMPDATLATLKIQPSEPRDSAVYFCASGLVLSEGAYGYTFGSGTRLTVV.